These 20 T cell receptor beta chains came from one sample sequenced in a study of memory CD4+ T cells and cytomegalovirus serostatus. The sort gate was single viable CD3+CD4+CD8-CD45RO+ cells for memory CD4+ T cells. TCRdb keeps only in-frame clones here, not all; method: immunoSEQ multiplex PCR. The sample consists of some 80,000 clones, approximately 80% of them appearing once. What was sequenced was memory CD4+ T cells from blood. The receptors were gathered from an adult in good health and CMV-seronegative.

The chain recombines TRBV11-2 with TRBJ2-2; maybe TRBD2 (5 bases). The germline CDR1 and CDR2 sequences are SGHAT and FQNNGV. With 3 bases removed from V and 3 bases from J, the gap between germline ends came to 8 bases. CDR3 length equals 14 residues. The DNA for the CDR3 is TGTGCCAGCAGCTTGAGGGAATACACCGGGGAGCTGTTTTTT. This codes for CASSLREYTGELFF.

V gene TRBV10-2 combines with J gene TRBJ1-1; 8 bases are shared with TRBD1. Germline V gene sequence: CDR1 WSHSY, CDR2 SAAADI. Germline trimming cut 0 bases from V and 3 bases from J; bases unmatched to any gene: 9. This CDR3 region has 17 residues. CDR3 coding DNA: TGCGCCAGCAGTGAGTCGTGGGGAACAGGGGGTGACACTGAAGCTTTCTTT. It translates to CASSESWGTGGDTEAFF.

The genes are TRBV9 and TRBJ2-5; 13 nucleotides agree with TRBD2. The CDR3 is 15 residues long. Per germline, CDR1 SGDLS and CDR2 YYNGEE. V gave up 3 bases and J gave up 3 bases; unmatched junction bases: 2. The CDR3 protein is CASSGGLAGEETQYF. The CDR3 coding sequence is TGTGCCAGCAGCGGAGGACTAGCGGGGGAAGAGACCCAGTACTTC. Full variable domain (missing parts from reference TRBV9 and TRBJ2-5): DSGVTQTPKHLITATGQRVTLRCSPRSGDLSVYWYQQSLDQGLQFLIQYYNGEERAKGNILERFSAQQFPDLHSELNLSSLELGDSALYFCASSGGLAGEETQYFGPGTRLLVL.

The V gene is TRBV5-5, the J gene TRBJ2-3; 7 bases match TRBD1. Germline lookup yields CDR1 SGHKS and CDR2 YYEKEE (reference sequence). V lost 0 bases, J lost 4 bases, and 2 bases stayed unmatched. This CDR3 spans 14 amino acids. CDR3 nucleotides: TGTGCCAGCAGCTTGGAGGGACAGTCAGATACGCAGTATTTT. Its translation is CASSLEGQSDTQYF.

The chain combines TRBV27 with TRBJ1-2; D is undetermined. Trimming removed 3 bases at V and 4 bases at J, with 9 bases between. In germline, CDR1 is MNHEY, CDR2 SMNVEV (reference sequence). This CDR3 has 13 amino acids. The CDR3 region is CASSFGKIYGYTF. DNA of the CDR3: TGTGCCAGCAGTTTCGGGAAGATCTATGGCTACACCTTC.

This clone was observed a handful of times. The J gene is TRBJ1-5, the V gene TRBV11-2; the D is unclear. V gave up 1 base and J gave up 5 bases, with 6 bases separating them. The CDR3 spans 13 residues. Germline CDR1 and CDR2: SGHAT and FQNNGV. The CDR3 spells CASSLGLHQPQHF. For the CDR3, the DNA is TGTGCCAGCAGCTTAGGGTTGCATCAGCCCCAGCATTTT.

The J gene is TRBJ1-4, the V gene TRBV30; 10 bases align to TRBD1. Germline lookup yields CDR1 GTSNPN and CDR2 SVGIG (reference sequence). Trimming cost V 2 bases and J 2 bases; bases outside gene matches: 5. This CDR3 comprises 16 residues. CDR3: CAWSPGQGLTNEKLFF. In DNA, the CDR3 is TGTGCCTGGAGTCCGGGACAGGGGTTGACTAATGAAAAACTGTTTTTT.

This chain connects TRBV6-6 to TRBJ1-5, with TRBD1 identical over 9 bases. Germline values: CDR1 MNHNY, CDR2 SVGAGI (reference sequence). The length of the CDR3 is 15 residues. The V segment lost 7 bases and the J segment 4 bases; nucleotides outside the gene matches: 8. CDR3 loop: CASNDFGTGNQPQHF. For the CDR3, the DNA is TGTGCCAGCAATGATTTCGGGACAGGGAATCAGCCCCAGCATTTT.

The chain employs TRBV2 and TRBJ1-3; D perhaps matches TRBD1 (6 bases). Germline lookup yields CDR1 SNHLY and CDR2 FYNNEI. The CDR3 length is 15 residues. V was trimmed by 0 bases and J by 8 bases, leaving 14 bases between them. The CDR3 region has the DNA TGTGCCAGCAGTGAAGCAGGCAGGGGAGGAGACACCATATATTTT. Its translation is CASSEAGRGGDTIYF.

This chain uses TRBV7-9 with TRBJ2-7; D is perhaps TRBD2 (5 bases). V dropped 1 base and J dropped 5 bases, with 9 bases sitting between them. The CDR3 extends over 13 amino acids. Per the germline V gene, CDR1 is SEHNR and CDR2 is FQNEAQ (reference sequence). DNA of the CDR3: TGTGCCAGCAGCTTAGGAGGGCTTAACGAGCAGTACTTC. It yields the protein CASSLGGLNEQYF.

This chain joins TRBV10-2 and TRBJ1-4; 10 bases fit TRBD1. Germline V CDR1 and CDR2: WSHSY, SAAADI. The V and J ends lost 9 bases and 6 bases, in that order; junction bases with no gene match: 1. CDR3 length equals 12 residues. The CDR3 coding sequence is TGCGCCAGTGGGACAGGGGATGAAAAACTGTTTTTT. Amino acid sequence: CASGTGDEKLFF.

This chain links TRBV5-1 with TRBJ2-7; D might be TRBD1 or TRBD2, each matching 5 bases. There are 16 residues in the CDR3. The V and J ends lost 0 bases and 4 bases respectively, with 17 bases between them. The germline gives CDR1 SGHRS, CDR2 YFSETQ. CDR3: CASSLANGDGIYEQYF. The CDR3 DNA reads as TGCGCCAGCAGCTTGGCCAACGGGGACGGAATTTACGAGCAGTACTTC.

The rearrangement uses TRBV5-1 and TRBJ1-2; tentative D call: TRBD1 (5 bases). The CDR3 is 13 amino acids. V shed 4 bases and J shed 8 bases, with 15 bases lying between them. Germline V lookup: CDR1 SGHRS, CDR2 YFSETQ. CDR3 residues: CASSPQALGGYTF. CDR3 sequence (DNA): TGCGCCAGCAGCCCACAGGCGCTAGGAGGCTACACCTTC.

Here the CDR3 reads CATSRDASLSYTF. The CDR3 coding sequence is TGTGCCACCAGCAGAGATGCCTCGTTAAGCTACACCTTC. The V and J genes are TRBV15 and TRBJ1-2, with D unclear. Trimming took off 0 bases at V and 9 bases at J, with 11 bases between the two ends. This CDR3 spans 13 amino acids. CDR1 and CDR2 from the germline V gene are LNHNV and YYDKDF (reference sequence).

J is TRBJ1-2 and V is TRBV2; D possibly corresponds to TRBD1 (5 bases). Germline V lookup: CDR1 SNHLY, CDR2 FYNNEI. CDR3 length: 15 amino acids. V lost 5 bases to trimming and J lost 12 bases, with 25 bases between them. CDR3 nucleotide sequence: TGTGCCAGCAGTTCACTTACGGGAGCCAACCGGGGCCACACCTTC. Its protein is CASSSLTGANRGHTF.

CDR3: CSVITGVHEQYF. CDR3 in DNA: TGCAGCGTTATAACAGGGGTCCACGAGCAGTACTTC. The J gene is TRBJ2-7, the V gene TRBV29-1; 7 bases are shared with TRBD1. This CDR3 spans 12 amino acids. After removal of 5 bases from V and 5 bases from J, the junction contained 6 bases not matched to a gene. Germline V gene lookup returns CDR1 SQVTM and CDR2 ANQGSEA.

This chain uses TRBV6-1 with TRBJ1-4, with D possibly being TRBD1 (5 bases). The germline CDR1 and CDR2 sequences are MNHNS and SASEGT. The CDR3 extends over 15 amino acids. The V end lost 2 bases, the J end lost 3 bases, and 10 bases lay between the germline ends. The CDR3 is CASSESGTANEKLFF. In DNA, the CDR3 is TGTGCCAGCAGTGAATCAGGGACGGCTAATGAAAAACTGTTTTTT.

This clone was seen a few times. The chain couples TRBV11-2 to TRBJ2-3, with 10 nucleotides matching TRBD2. The CDR3 is 15 residues long. The ends lost 0 bases at V and 9 bases at J; junction bases unmatched: 6. The germline V gene has CDR1 SGHAT and CDR2 FQNNGV. As DNA, the CDR3 is TGTGCCAGCAGCTTAGATTTAGCGGGGGGTCGAACGCAGTATTTT. This translates into CASSLDLAGGRTQYF.

The chain is built from TRBV19 and TRBJ2-4, with 8 nucleotides matching TRBD2. Germline V gene lookup returns CDR1 LNHDA and CDR2 SQIVND (reference sequence). The CDR3 has 14 residues. V lost 6 bases to trimming and J lost 8 bases; unmatched junction nucleotides: 9. CDR3 residues: CASSTTSGGYIQYF. CDR3 in DNA: TGTGCCAGTAGCACAACGAGCGGGGGATACATTCAGTACTTC. Combining the CDR3 with reference TRBV19 and TRBJ2-4 gives the whole variable domain DGGITQSPKYLFRKEGQNVTLSCEQNLNHDAMYWYRQDPGQGLRLIYYSQIVNDFQKGDIAEGYSVSREKKESFPLTVTSAQKNPTAFYLCASSTTSGGYIQYFGAGTRLSVL.

This chain links TRBV7-2 with TRBJ1-1, with D possibly TRBD1 on 6 matching bases. V lost 5 bases and J 11 bases, leaving 15 bases between the germline ends. Germline V lookup: CDR1 SGHTA, CDR2 FQGNSA. This CDR3 is built from 12 residues. As DNA, the CDR3 is TGTGCCAGCAGCCTCCGCAGGGGTATCGCTTTCTTT. It yields the protein CASSLRRGIAFF.